This T cell receptor (beta chain) derives from a study of neurological immune-mediated disorders. Study-wide results and limits: The authors found no clinical or MRI feature associated with the multiple sclerosis repertoire cluster.

This clonotype has ten or more counts. The antigen is unknown. It was by 5'RACE with 10-nucleotide random UMIs that the cDNA was made. One entry per CDR3 protein, called by TCRdb with MiXCR from the 5' RACE reads. The data show some 66,000 distinct CDR3 sequences, with roughly 3.2% seen just once and more than 3% held by the top ten. The sequence derives from a man between 35 and 55 years old with multiple sclerosis. Source material: PBMCs.

The CDR3 reads CASSPSGGEETQYF. The DNA for the CDR3 is TGTGCCAGCTCACCTTCAGGGGGTGAAGAGACCCAGTACTTC. This chain uses TRBV18 with TRBJ2-5; 7 nucleotides agree with TRBD1. CDR1 is KGHSH and CDR2 is LQKENI in the germline V gene. With V trimmed by 3 bases and J by 3 bases, 4 bases remained unmatched. There are 14 residues in the CDR3. Drawing the rest from reference TRBV18 and TRBJ2-5, the complete variable domain is NAGVMQNPRHLVRRRGQEARLRCSPMKGHSHVYWYRQLPEEGLKFMVYLQKENIIDESGMPKERFSAEFPKEGPSILRIQQVVRGDSAAYFCASSPSGGEETQYFGPGTRLLVL.